The 31 T cell receptor beta chains reported below all come from one sample, sequenced in a study of cytomegalovirus exposure and HLA in healthy donors. Researchers ran the PCR with 60 Vbeta and 13 Jbeta primers. Assay used: immunoSEQ multiplex PCR; TCRdb lists only in-frame clones, some missing. The table has 140,000 to 150,000 clones, 65% to 85% seen once. Sequencing was carried out using PBMCs. The receptor source for this set is a man aged 30-40 years in good health and CMV-seronegative.

This clone was detected a few times. The V and J genes are TRBV10-3 and TRBJ1-2; D not resolved. V was trimmed by 0 bases and J by 3 bases, leaving 11 bases between them. The CDR3 extends over 15 amino acids. Germline assignment: CDR1 ENHRY and CDR2 SYGVKD. The chain's CDR3 is CAISESHGFYYGYTF. CDR3 bases: TGTGCCATCAGTGAGTCACACGGGTTTTACTATGGCTACACCTTC.

The chain carries TRBV29-1 and TRBJ2-7; D might be TRBD1 (5 bases). CDR3 length equals 11 residues. V lost 5 bases and J lost 4, with 9 bases in between. CDR1 and CDR2 (germline): SQVTM, ANQGSEA. The chain's CDR3 is CSVFRDYEQYF. Written as DNA, the CDR3 is TGCAGCGTTTTCAGGGATTACGAGCAGTACTTC.

This clone was observed once. This chain uses TRBV2 with TRBJ2-3, with D possibly matching TRBD2 (5 bases). Germline lookup yields CDR1 SNHLY and CDR2 FYNNEI. The CDR3 spans 14 residues. Trimming shortened V by 8 bases and J by 1 base, and 13 bases separated the two germline ends. As DNA, the CDR3 is TGTGCCAGCTTAAGCGGAGCCGGCACAGATACGCAGTATTTT. Encoded protein: CASLSGAGTDTQYF.

The chain joins TRBV29-1 to TRBJ2-2, with unresolved D. Germline CDR1 reads SQVTM; CDR2 reads ANQGSEA. The CDR3 sequence is 12 residues long. This CDR3 is CTTRLNTGELFF. CDR3 coding DNA: TGCACCACTCGTTTAAACACCGGGGAGCTGTTTTTT.

The chain recombines TRBV7-3 with TRBJ1-1; D is possibly TRBD1 (5 bases). This CDR3 is 14 amino acids long. Germline V gene sequence: CDR1 SGHTA, CDR2 FQGTGA. Trimming pared 2 bases from V and 1 base from J, leaving 8 bases between. The CDR3 spells CASSLGGGNTEAFF. Written as DNA, the CDR3 is TGTGCCAGCAGCTTAGGGGGGGGGAACACTGAAGCTTTCTTT.

The rearrangement joins TRBV7-2 to TRBJ2-7, with 8 bases identical to TRBD2. CDR3 size: 18 residues. Per the germline V gene, CDR1 is SGHTA and CDR2 is FQGNSA. Germline trimming cut 2 bases from V and 0 bases from J; bases unmatched to any gene: 12. Here the CDR3 reads CASSLKLAVDLISYEQYF. Here the CDR3 DNA reads TGTGCCAGCAGCTTAAAACTAGCGGTCGACTTAATCTCCTACGAGCAGTACTTC.

The chain recombines TRBV30 with TRBJ2-5; possible D gene TRBD2, 5 bases. V lost 1 base to trimming and J lost 5 bases, with 11 bases between them. In germline, CDR1 is GTSNPN, CDR2 SVGIG (reference sequence). This CDR3 has 13 amino acids. The CDR3 DNA follows: TGTGCCTGGAGTGCCGGGGTCGAGGAGACCCAGTACTTC. It yields the protein CAWSAGVEETQYF.

The rearrangement uses TRBV19 and TRBJ1-2; a weak D match, TRBD1 (5 bases). Germline CDR1 and CDR2: LNHDA and SQIVND (reference sequence). The V gene lost 5 bases and the J gene lost 8 bases, with 15 bases spanning the gap. CDR3 length: 13 residues. CDR3 nucleotide sequence: TGTGCCAGTAGTTTCCCCTTCGGGGGAGGCTACACCTTC. Translation: CASSFPFGGGYTF.

This sequence joins TRBV6-5 and TRBJ1-2, with a tentative D call TRBD1 (5 bases). The CDR3 sequence is 16 residues long. Germline-derived CDR1 and CDR2 are MNHEY and SVGAGI. V was clipped by 0 bases and J by 4 bases, with 15 bases between them. CDR3 residues: CASSYSRTTVTYGYTF. The CDR3 nucleotides are TGTGCCAGCAGTTACTCGAGAACGACAGTTACCTATGGCTACACCTTC.

This clone occurred a few times. The chain carries TRBV6-5 and TRBJ2-1; 12 bases line up with TRBD1. Looked up from germline, CDR1 is MNHEY and CDR2 is SVGAGI. The V segment lost 5 bases and the J segment 9 bases; nucleotides outside the gene matches: 8. The CDR3 runs to 15 residues. The CDR3 DNA reads as TGTGCCAGCAGTAAGTTGGGACAGGGGGCAAGTGAGCAGTTCTTC. Protein product: CASSKLGQGASEQFF.

The chain links TRBV27 to TRBJ1-5; D perhaps matches TRBD1 (6 bases). This CDR3 is 15 amino acids long. Germline values: CDR1 MNHEY, CDR2 SMNVEV (reference sequence). Trimming stripped 0 bases from V and 6 bases from J, with 12 bases between. In nucleotides, the CDR3 is TGTGCCAGCAGTTTATCACCAGGGGTGGGTCAGCCCCAGCATTTT. The encoded protein is CASSLSPGVGQPQHF.

This chain links TRBV2 with TRBJ1-1; tentative D call: TRBD1 (6 bases). Germline assignment: CDR1 SNHLY and CDR2 FYNNEI. There are 15 residues in the CDR3. Trimming left V 4 bases short and J 1 base short, with 13 bases between. CDR3 nucleotide sequence: TGTGCCAGCAGTGTAGGGGGAGTCGGGAACACTGAAGCTTTCTTT. Translated, it gives CASSVGGVGNTEAFF.

Concerning this clone: The germline gene is not matched at one end of the junction; a read error may be the cause. This rearrangement joins TRBV28 to TRBJ2-7, with 10 bases identical to TRBD1. The CDR3 spans 11 residues. In germline, CDR1 is MDHEN, CDR2 SYDVKM. CDR3 loop: CASSHRDRGDF. The CDR3 DNA sequence: TGTGCCAGCAGTCACCGGGACAGGGGAGACTTC.

The V and J genes are TRBV20-1 and TRBJ1-4; D is undetermined. CDR1 DFQATT and CDR2 SNEGSKA come from the germline V gene (reference sequence). This CDR3 spans 11 amino acids. V was cut by 6 bases and J by 5 bases, with 7 bases left in between. This CDR3 is CSASQNEKLFF. The CDR3 DNA sequence: TGCAGTGCGAGCCAAAATGAAAAACTGTTTTTT.

In the case of this clone: One end of the junction varies from germline; a read error may be responsible. J is TRBJ2-4 and V is TRBV10-3, with D tentatively TRBD1 (5 bases). Germline loops: CDR1 ENHRY, CDR2 SYGVKD. The CDR3 length is 18 residues. The CDR3 nucleotides read TGTGCCATCAGTGAGTCTTCAGGGATATCTATCGCCAAAAACAGTCAGTACTTC. It translates to CAISESSGISIAKNSQYF.

This sequence joins TRBV18 and TRBJ2-2, with TRBD1 matching 8 bases. This CDR3 is built from 16 residues. J was trimmed by 5 bases and V by 6 bases; bases with no gene match: 11. Looked up from germline, CDR1 is KGHSH and CDR2 is LQKENI. The DNA of the CDR3 is TGTGCCAGCTCCAATCAGCAGGGGGCGATAACCGGGGAGCTGTTTTTT. It codes for CASSNQQGAITGELFF.

J is TRBJ1-6 and V is TRBV5-1, with 11 positions matching TRBD1. The V segment lost 3 bases and the J segment 8 bases; nucleotides outside the gene matches: 4. The CDR3 is 15 amino acids. Germline assignment: CDR1 SGHRS and CDR2 YFSETQ. CDR3 residues: CASSSPGQGDSPLHF. The CDR3, as DNA: TGCGCCAGCAGCTCTCCGGGACAGGGGGATTCACCCCTCCACTTT.

The rearrangement links TRBV7-2 to TRBJ2-1; 9 nucleotides line up with TRBD2. V shed 5 bases and J 0 bases; nucleotides not matched to a gene: 5. Per germline, CDR1 SGHTA and CDR2 FQGNSA. This CDR3 has 16 amino acids. The CDR3 reads CASSPSGASSYNEQFF. The DNA of the CDR3 is TGTGCCAGCAGCCCTAGCGGGGCGAGCTCCTACAATGAGCAGTTCTTC.

This chain uses TRBV11-2 with TRBJ1-1; 9 positions match TRBD1. Germline CDR1 and CDR2: SGHAT and FQNNGV. The CDR3 is 16 residues long. V lost 3 bases and J lost 5; bases outside the gene matches: 10. CDR3 DNA: TGTGCCAGCAGCTTGCCCGGGACAGGGAATGGAACTGAAGCTTTCTTT. It is translated as CASSLPGTGNGTEAFF.

This chain uses TRBV7-8 with TRBJ1-2, with a possible D match to TRBD1 (5 bases). The V and J ends lost 0 bases and 4 bases respectively, with 12 bases between them. The CDR3 covers 15 residues. Germline V gene lookup returns CDR1 SGHVS and CDR2 FQNEAQ. The CDR3 sequence is CASSLALGLGYGYTF. The CDR3, as DNA: TGTGCCAGCAGCTTAGCCTTGGGACTGGGCTATGGCTACACCTTC. The full variable domain, completed using reference TRBV7-8 and TRBJ1-2, is GAGVSQSPRYKVAKRGQDVALRCDPISGHVSLFWYQQALGQGPEFLTYFQNEAQLDKSGLPSDRFFAERPEGSVSTLKIQRTQQEDSAVYLCASSLALGLGYGYTFGSGTRLTVV.

V usage is TRBV7-9 and J usage is TRBJ2-3; TRBD2 agrees at 9 bases. Germline V gene lookup returns CDR1 SEHNR and CDR2 FQNEAQ (reference sequence). This CDR3 comprises 16 residues. V was clipped by 0 bases and J by 3 bases; unmatched bases: 4. The CDR3 region is CASSLALAGPTDTQYF. The CDR3 DNA reads as TGTGCCAGCAGCTTAGCGCTAGCGGGGCCGACAGATACGCAGTATTTT.

The chain carries TRBV6-5 and TRBJ2-7; D is unresolved. CDR3 length: 13 amino acids. Looked up from germline, CDR1 is MNHEY and CDR2 is SVGAGI. Trimming pared 5 bases from V and 3 bases from J, leaving 11 bases between. The CDR3 DNA reads TGTGCCAGCAGTACCGACGGCGGCTACGAGCAGTACTTC. This codes for CASSTDGGYEQYF.

V and J are TRBV10-1 and TRBJ2-3; D perhaps matches TRBD2 (7 bases). Germline V gene data show CDR1 as WNHNN and CDR2 as SYGVQD (reference sequence). The CDR3 is 14 residues long. With 2 bases removed from V and 5 bases from J, the gap between germline ends came to 11 bases. CDR3 DNA sequence: TGCGCCAGCAGTGAGGCGGGGGCGCAAGATACGCAGTATTTT. As protein: CASSEAGAQDTQYF.

CDR3 residues: CASSYAQTGTQYF. For the CDR3, the DNA is TGTGCCAGCAGTTACGCGCAAACCGGGACCCAGTACTTC. The V gene is TRBV6-5, the J gene TRBJ2-5, with unresolved D. Germline CDR1 reads MNHEY; CDR2 reads SVGAGI. The V end lost 2 bases, the J end lost 7 bases, and 11 bases lay between the germline ends. This CDR3 comprises 13 residues.

This chain connects TRBV6-6 to TRBJ2-7, with TRBD1 as a possible D gene (6 bases). Germline V gene sequence: CDR1 MNHNY, CDR2 SVGAGI (reference sequence). The CDR3 has 15 amino acids. With 0 bases removed from V and 2 bases from J, the gap between germline ends came to 11 bases. CDR3 DNA: TGTGCCAGCAGTTACTCCTTGCAGGGGCCCTACGAGCAGTACTTC. Its protein is CASSYSLQGPYEQYF.

The chain recombines TRBV2 with TRBJ1-4; D not certain. Trimming stripped 6 bases from V and 5 bases from J, with 10 bases between. Looked up from germline, CDR1 is SNHLY and CDR2 is FYNNEI. The CDR3 covers 13 residues. CDR3 in amino acids: CASRDGVNEKLFF. The DNA for the CDR3 is TGTGCCAGCAGGGACGGGGTGAATGAAAAACTGTTTTTT.

The chain carries TRBV28 and TRBJ1-2; D is perhaps TRBD1 (5 bases). This CDR3 is 15 amino acids long. The V gene's germline CDR1 is MDHEN and CDR2 SYDVKM. Trimming took 4 bases from V and 1 from J, leaving 13 bases between them. CDR3 residues: CASSSTGPINYGYTF. The CDR3 region has the DNA TGTGCCAGCAGTTCAACAGGCCCAATTAACTATGGCTACACCTTC.

This chain connects TRBV6-4 to TRBJ2-1, with 7 nucleotides matching TRBD1. The length of the CDR3 is 9 residues. Germline CDR1 is MRHNA and CDR2 is SNTAGT. CDR3 nucleotides: TGTGTAGCCGGGACAGCGCAGTTCTTC. This sequence encodes CVAGTAQFF.

In this sample, this clone turned up a few times. CDR3 nucleotides: TGTGCCAGCAGTTACTCGTGGGACAGGGGCAATGAGCAGTTCTTC. It translates to CASSYSWDRGNEQFF. J is TRBJ2-1 and V is TRBV6-5; 10 nucleotides agree with TRBD1. Trimming at V came to 0 bases and at J to 6 bases, leaving 2 bases not matched to a gene. Germline V gene sequence: CDR1 MNHEY, CDR2 SVGAGI. This CDR3 region has 15 residues.

Worth noting for this clone: One end of the junction is discordant with germline, which a read error may explain. The CDR3 DNA is TGCGCCAGCAGCTGGGAGGGACAGGCTTTCTCTGGGGCCAACGGCCTGACTTTC. It is translated as CASSWEGQAFSGANGLTF. This chain connects TRBV5-1 to TRBJ2-6; possible D gene TRBD1, 8 bases. This CDR3 contains 18 residues. Germline CDR1 and CDR2: SGHRS and YFSETQ.

This chain links TRBV6-6 with TRBJ1-4; a weak D match, TRBD1 (5 bases). Germline V CDR1 and CDR2: MNHNY, SVGAGI (reference sequence). V lost 7 bases and J 6 bases, leaving 18 bases between the germline ends. The CDR3 spans 15 residues. CDR3 loop: CASTLDRRGDEKLFF. The CDR3 coding sequence is TGTGCCAGCACCCTCGACCGTCGGGGGGATGAAAAACTGTTTTTT.